This TCR beta chain was identified during a study of T cell repertoires in cytomegalovirus infection. Across the study: Public TCR beta signatures indicated both CMV infection and matching HLA type.

TCRdb itself ran the reads through MiXCR, one entry per CDR3 protein. The sample yields approximately 190,000 distinct CDR3 sequences, less than 9.5% seen once. This clonotype was counted ten times or more. Its specificity is not known. Study-level points and caveats: It was HLA-C-restricted CMV-specific TCR beta clonotypes that dominated the response ex vivo.

The receptor's source is a human donor in good health (CMV status not recorded). Some clones in this sample may be carry-over from other donors' samples. Sequenced input: PBMCs.

As DNA, the CDR3 is TGTGCCAGCAGCTTAATGAGCGGCGAACAAGCTTTCTTT. Encoded protein: CASSLMSGEQAFF. The V gene is TRBV7-3, the J gene TRBJ1-1; D is undetermined. CDR1 SGHTA and CDR2 FQGTGA come from the germline V gene. The CDR3 is made up of 13 amino acids. V lost 1 base and J lost 9, with 12 bases in between.